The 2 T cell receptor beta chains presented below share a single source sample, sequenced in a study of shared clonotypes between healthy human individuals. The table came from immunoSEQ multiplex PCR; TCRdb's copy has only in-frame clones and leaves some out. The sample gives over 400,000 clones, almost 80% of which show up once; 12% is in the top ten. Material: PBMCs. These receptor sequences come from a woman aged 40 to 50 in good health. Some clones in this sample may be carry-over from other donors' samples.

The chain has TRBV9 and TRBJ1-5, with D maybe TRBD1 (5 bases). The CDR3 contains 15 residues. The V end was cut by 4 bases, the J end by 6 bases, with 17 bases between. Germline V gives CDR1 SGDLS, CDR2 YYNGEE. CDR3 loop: CASSLGPEGAQPQHF. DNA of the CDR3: TGTGCCAGCAGCCTTGGGCCCGAAGGGGCTCAGCCCCAGCATTTT.

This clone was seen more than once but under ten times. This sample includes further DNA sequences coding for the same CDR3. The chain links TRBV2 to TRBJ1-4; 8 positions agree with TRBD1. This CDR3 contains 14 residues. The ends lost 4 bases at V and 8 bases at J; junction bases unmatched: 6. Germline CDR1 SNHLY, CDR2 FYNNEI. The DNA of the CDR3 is TGTGCCAGCAGTGGCAACAGGGGGGACGAAAAACTGTTTTTT. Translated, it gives CASSGNRGDEKLFF.